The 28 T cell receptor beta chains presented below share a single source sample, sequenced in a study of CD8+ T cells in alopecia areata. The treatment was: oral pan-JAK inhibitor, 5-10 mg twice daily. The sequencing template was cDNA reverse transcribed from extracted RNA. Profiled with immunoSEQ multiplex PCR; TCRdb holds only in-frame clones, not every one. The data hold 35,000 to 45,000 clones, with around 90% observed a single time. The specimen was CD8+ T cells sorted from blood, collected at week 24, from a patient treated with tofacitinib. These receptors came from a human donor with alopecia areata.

The CDR3 spells CASSLPSAGKNIQYF. The CDR3 DNA reads TGTGCCAGCAGTTTACCCTCCGCGGGCAAAAACATTCAGTACTTC. The V gene is TRBV28, the J gene TRBJ2-4; tentatively, D is TRBD2 (5 bases). The CDR3 sequence is 15 residues long. V shed 2 bases and J shed 3 bases, with 11 bases lying between them. CDR1 is MDHEN and CDR2 is SYDVKM in the germline V gene.

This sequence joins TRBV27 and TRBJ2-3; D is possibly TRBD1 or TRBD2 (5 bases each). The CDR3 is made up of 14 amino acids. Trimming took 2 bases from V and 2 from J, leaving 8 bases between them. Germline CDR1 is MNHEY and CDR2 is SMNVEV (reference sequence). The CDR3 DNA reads TGTGCCAGCAGTTTAGGGGACGCCACAGATACGCAGTATTTT. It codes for CASSLGDATDTQYF.

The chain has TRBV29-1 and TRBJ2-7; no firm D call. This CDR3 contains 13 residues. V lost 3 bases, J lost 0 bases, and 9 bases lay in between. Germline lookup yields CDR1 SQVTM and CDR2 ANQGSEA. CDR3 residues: CSVDLGLSYEQYF. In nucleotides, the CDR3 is TGCAGCGTTGATTTGGGCCTCTCCTACGAGCAGTACTTC.

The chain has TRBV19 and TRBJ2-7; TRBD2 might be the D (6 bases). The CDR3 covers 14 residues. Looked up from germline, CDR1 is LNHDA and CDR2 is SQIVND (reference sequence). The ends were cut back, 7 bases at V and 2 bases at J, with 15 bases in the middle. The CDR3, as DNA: TGTGCCAGTACGTCCGCCTCGGGGGCCTACGAGCAGTACTTC. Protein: CASTSASGAYEQYF. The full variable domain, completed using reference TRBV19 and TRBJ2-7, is DGGITQSPKYLFRKEGQNVTLSCEQNLNHDAMYWYRQDPGQGLRLIYYSQIVNDFQKGDIAEGYSVSREKKESFPLTVTSAQKNPTAFYLCASTSASGAYEQYFGPGTRLTVT.

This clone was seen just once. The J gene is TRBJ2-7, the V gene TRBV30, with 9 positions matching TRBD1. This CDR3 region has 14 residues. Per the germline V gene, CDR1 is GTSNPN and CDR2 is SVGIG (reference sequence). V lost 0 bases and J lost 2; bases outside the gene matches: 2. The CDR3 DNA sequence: TGTGCCTGGAGTGTAGGACAGGGGACCTACGAGCAGTACTTC. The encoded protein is CAWSVGQGTYEQYF.

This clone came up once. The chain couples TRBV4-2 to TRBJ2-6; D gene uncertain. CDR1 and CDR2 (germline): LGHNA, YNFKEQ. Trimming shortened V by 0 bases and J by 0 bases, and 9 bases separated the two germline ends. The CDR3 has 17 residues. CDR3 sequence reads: CASSQEGYSSGANVLTF. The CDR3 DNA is TGTGCCAGCAGCCAAGAAGGCTATTCCTCTGGGGCCAACGTCCTGACTTTC.

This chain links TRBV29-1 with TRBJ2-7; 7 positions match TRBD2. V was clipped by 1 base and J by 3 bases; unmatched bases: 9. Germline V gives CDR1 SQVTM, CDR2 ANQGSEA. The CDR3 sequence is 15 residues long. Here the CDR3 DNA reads TGCAGCGTTGAAGGCAGCGGGGACGCCCTCTACGAGCAGTACTTC. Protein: CSVEGSGDALYEQYF.

The CDR3 sequence is CASSMTGSSYNEQFF. The DNA of the CDR3 is TGTGCCAGTAGTATGACAGGGAGCTCCTACAATGAGCAGTTCTTC. This chain links TRBV19 with TRBJ2-1, with 7 bases that match TRBD1. There are 15 residues in the CDR3. CDR1 and CDR2 from the germline V gene are LNHDA and SQIVND (reference sequence). The V and J ends lost 3 bases and 0 bases, in that order; junction bases with no gene match: 2.

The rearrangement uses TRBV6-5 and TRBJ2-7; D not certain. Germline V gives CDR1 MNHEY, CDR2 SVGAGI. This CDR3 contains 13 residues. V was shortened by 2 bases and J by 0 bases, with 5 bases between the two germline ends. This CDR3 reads CASSYAYSYEQYF. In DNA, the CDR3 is TGTGCCAGCAGTTACGCTTACTCCTACGAGCAGTACTTC.

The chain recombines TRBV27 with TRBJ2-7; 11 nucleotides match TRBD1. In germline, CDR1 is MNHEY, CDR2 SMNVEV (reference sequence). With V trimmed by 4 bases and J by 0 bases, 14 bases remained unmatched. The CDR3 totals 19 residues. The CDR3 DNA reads TGTGCCAGCAGTTCTAACTCCGGGACAGGGGGGACCAGCTCCTACGAGCAGTACTTC. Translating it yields CASSSNSGTGGTSSYEQYF.

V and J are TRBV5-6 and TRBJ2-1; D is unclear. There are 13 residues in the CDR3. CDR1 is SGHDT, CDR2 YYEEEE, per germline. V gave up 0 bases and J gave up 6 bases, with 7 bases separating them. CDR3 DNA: TGTGCCAGCAGCTTGGAAGGGATCAATGAGCAGTTCTTC. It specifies CASSLEGINEQFF.

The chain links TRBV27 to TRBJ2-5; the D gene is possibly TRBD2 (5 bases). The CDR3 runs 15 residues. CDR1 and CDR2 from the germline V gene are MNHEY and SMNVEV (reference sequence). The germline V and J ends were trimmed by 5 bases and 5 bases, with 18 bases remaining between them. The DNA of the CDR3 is TGTGCCAGCAGTAAACGAAGGGCCACGGGGGAGACCCAGTACTTC. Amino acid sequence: CASSKRRATGETQYF.

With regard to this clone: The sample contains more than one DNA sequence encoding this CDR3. The CDR3 DNA follows: TGTGCCAGCAGTGAAAGCGGGGGGGCCTCAGATACGCAGTATTTT. Its protein is CASSESGGASDTQYF. V is TRBV6-4 and J is TRBJ2-3, with 10 bases identical to TRBD2. The CDR3 has 15 residues. Germline CDR1 and CDR2: MRHNA and SNTAGT. The ends lost 3 bases at V and 4 bases at J; junction bases unmatched: 4.

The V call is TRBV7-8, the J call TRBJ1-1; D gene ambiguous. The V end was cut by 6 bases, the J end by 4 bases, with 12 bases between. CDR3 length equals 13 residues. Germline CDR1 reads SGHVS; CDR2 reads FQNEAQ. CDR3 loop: CASRSGVGTEAFF. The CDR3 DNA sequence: TGTGCCAGCAGGTCCGGAGTGGGCACTGAAGCTTTCTTT.

CDR3 protein: CASSQSKQGERGTGELFF. The CDR3 region has the DNA TGCGCCAGCAGTCAATCTAAACAGGGGGAAAGAGGAACCGGGGAGCTGTTTTTT. The V gene is TRBV23-1, the J gene TRBJ2-2; TRBD1 matches 8 bases. TRBV23-1 is known as an ORF, though its function is uncertain. J gave up 5 bases and V 0 bases, and 11 bases lay outside the gene matches. The CDR3 runs to 18 residues.

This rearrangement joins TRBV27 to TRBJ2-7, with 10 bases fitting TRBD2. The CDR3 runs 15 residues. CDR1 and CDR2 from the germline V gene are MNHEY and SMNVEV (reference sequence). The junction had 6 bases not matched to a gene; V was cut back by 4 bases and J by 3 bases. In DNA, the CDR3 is TGTGCCAGCAGTTCCCCTAGCGGGGGATTCTACGAGCAGTACTTC. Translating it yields CASSSPSGGFYEQYF.

The CDR3 DNA is TGCAGCGTGGTGGGTCCCACTCAAGAGACCCAGTACTTC. The encoded protein is CSVVGPTQETQYF. The chain has TRBV29-1 and TRBJ2-5; D is unresolved. V was shortened by 6 bases and J by 2 bases, with 13 bases between the two germline ends. CDR3 size: 13 residues. Germline CDR1 SQVTM, CDR2 ANQGSEA.

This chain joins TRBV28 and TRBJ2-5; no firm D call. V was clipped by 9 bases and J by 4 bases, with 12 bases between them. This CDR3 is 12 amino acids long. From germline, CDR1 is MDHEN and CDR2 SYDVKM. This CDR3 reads CASRGVVETQYF. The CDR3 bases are TGTGCCAGTCGTGGGGTAGTAGAGACCCAGTACTTC.

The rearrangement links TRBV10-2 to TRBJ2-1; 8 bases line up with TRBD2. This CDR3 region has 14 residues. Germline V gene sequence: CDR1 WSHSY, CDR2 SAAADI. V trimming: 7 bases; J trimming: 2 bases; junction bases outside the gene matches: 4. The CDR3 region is CASTGGGPYNEQFF. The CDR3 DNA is TGCGCCAGCACGGGGGGGGGCCCCTACAATGAGCAGTTCTTC.

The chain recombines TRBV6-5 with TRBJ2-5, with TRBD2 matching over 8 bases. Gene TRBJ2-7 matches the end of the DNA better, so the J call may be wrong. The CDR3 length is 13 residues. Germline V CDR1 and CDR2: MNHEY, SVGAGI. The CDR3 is CASSPGLVYEQYF. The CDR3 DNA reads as TGTGCCAGCAGTCCGGGACTAGTGTACGAGCAGTACTTC.

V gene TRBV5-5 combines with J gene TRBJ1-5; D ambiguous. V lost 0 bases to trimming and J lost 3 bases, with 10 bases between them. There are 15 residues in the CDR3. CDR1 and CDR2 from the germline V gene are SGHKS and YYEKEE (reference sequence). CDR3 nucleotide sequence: TGTGCCAGCAGCTTGGTACTAGGCCACAATCAGCCCCAGCATTTT. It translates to CASSLVLGHNQPQHF.

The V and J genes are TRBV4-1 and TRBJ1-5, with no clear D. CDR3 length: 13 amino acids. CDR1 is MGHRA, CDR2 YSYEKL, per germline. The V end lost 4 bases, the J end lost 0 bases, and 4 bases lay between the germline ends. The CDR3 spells CASSLHSNQPQHF. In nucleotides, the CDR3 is TGCGCCAGCAGCCTACATAGCAATCAGCCCCAGCATTTT.

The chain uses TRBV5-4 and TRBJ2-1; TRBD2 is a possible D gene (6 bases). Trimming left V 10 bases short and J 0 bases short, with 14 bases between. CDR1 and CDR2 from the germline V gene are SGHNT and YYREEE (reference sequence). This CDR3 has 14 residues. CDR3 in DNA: TGTGCCTCCCTTGTAGCGGCCTCCTACAATGAGCAGTTCTTC. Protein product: CASLVAASYNEQFF. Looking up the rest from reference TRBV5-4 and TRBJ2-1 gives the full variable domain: ETGVTQSPTHLIKTRGQQVTLRCSSQSGHNTVSWYQQALGQGPQFIFQYYREEENGRGNFPPRFSGLQFPNYSSELNVNALELDDSALYLCASLVAASYNEQFFGPGTRLTVL.

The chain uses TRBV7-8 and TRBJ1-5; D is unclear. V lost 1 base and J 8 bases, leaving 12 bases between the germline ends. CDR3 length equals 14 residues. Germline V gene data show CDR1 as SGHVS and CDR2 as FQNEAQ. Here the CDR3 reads CASSLGEISEPQHF. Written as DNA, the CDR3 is TGTGCCAGCAGCTTAGGGGAGATCTCCGAGCCCCAGCATTTT. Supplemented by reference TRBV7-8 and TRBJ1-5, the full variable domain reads GAGVSQSPRYKVAKRGQDVALRCDPISGHVSLFWYQQALGQGPEFLTYFQNEAQLDKSGLPSDRFFAERPEGSVSTLKIQRTQQEDSAVYLCASSLGEISEPQHFGDGTRLSIL.

CDR3 sequence: CAILDVYEQYF. As DNA, the CDR3 is TGTGCCATCCTGGACGTTTACGAGCAGTACTTC. The rearrangement joins TRBV6-1 to TRBJ2-7; D not resolved. CDR1 is MNHNS and CDR2 is SASEGT in the germline V gene. Trimming cost V 10 bases and J 4 bases, with 11 bases left between them. This CDR3 contains 11 residues.

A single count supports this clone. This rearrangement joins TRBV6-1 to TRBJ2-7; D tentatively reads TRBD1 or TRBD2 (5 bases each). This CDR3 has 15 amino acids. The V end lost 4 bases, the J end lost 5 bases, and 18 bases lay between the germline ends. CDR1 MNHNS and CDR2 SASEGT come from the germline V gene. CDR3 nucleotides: TGTGCCAGCAGTGCTAGACCCGGGACGGGCGACGAGCAGTACTTC. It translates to CASSARPGTGDEQYF.

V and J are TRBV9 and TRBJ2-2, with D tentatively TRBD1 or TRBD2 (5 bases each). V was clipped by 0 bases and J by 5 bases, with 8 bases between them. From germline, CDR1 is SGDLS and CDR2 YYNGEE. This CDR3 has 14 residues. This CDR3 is CASSVGGGTGELFF. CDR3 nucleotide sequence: TGTGCCAGCAGCGTAGGTGGGGGTACCGGGGAGCTGTTTTTT.

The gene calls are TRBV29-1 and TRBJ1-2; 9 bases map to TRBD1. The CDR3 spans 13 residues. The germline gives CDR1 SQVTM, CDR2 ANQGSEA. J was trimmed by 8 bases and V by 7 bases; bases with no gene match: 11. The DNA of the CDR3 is TGCAGCGCACGACCCGGGACAGGGCAGGGCTACACCTTC. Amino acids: CSARPGTGQGYTF.